The 32 T cell receptor beta chains below were found in one sample sequenced in a study of T cell changes during pregnancy in multiple sclerosis. The protocol was immunoSEQ multiplex PCR, while the TCRdb copy is restricted to in-frame clones and leaves out a portion. The sample has tens of thousands of clones, approximately 90% seen once. The sample consisted of peripheral blood, taken before pregnancy. These receptors all stem from a female donor with multiple sclerosis, enrolled in a pregnancy study.

This chain joins TRBV6-1 and TRBJ2-7; D is unresolved. CDR3 length: 14 residues. The V gene's germline CDR1 is MNHNS and CDR2 SASEGT. V was pared by 6 bases and J by 0 bases, with 12 bases between. This chain's CDR3 is CASRRMVTSYEQYF. As DNA, the CDR3 is TGTGCCAGCAGGCGAATGGTCACCTCCTACGAGCAGTACTTC.

The chain links TRBV11-2 to TRBJ2-7, with a possible D match to TRBD1 (5 bases). V was clipped by 0 bases and J by 4 bases, with 10 bases between them. Germline V lookup: CDR1 SGHAT, CDR2 FQNNGV. The CDR3 sequence is 14 residues long. The CDR3, as DNA: TGTGCCAGCAGCTTAGATGTACGGACATACGAGCAGTACTTC. It encodes CASSLDVRTYEQYF.

This chain connects TRBV29-1 to TRBJ1-1; TRBD1 aligns across 8 bases. The V gene end was trimmed by 6 bases and the J gene end by 0 bases; junction bases not matched to a gene: 3. This CDR3 region has 13 residues. The germline V gene has CDR1 SQVTM and CDR2 ANQGSEA. The CDR3 region has the DNA TGCAGCGTCGGACAGGGTTTGAACACTGAAGCTTTCTTT. Its translation: CSVGQGLNTEAFF.

This clone was seen just once. The V gene is TRBV11-2, the J gene TRBJ2-7; 13 bases agree with TRBD2. The germline V gene has CDR1 SGHAT and CDR2 FQNNGV. This CDR3 contains 15 residues. J lost 3 bases, V lost 5 bases, and 4 bases had no gene match. The CDR3 is CASSEGLAGLYEQYF. CDR3 in DNA: TGTGCCAGCAGCGAGGGACTAGCGGGGCTCTACGAGCAGTACTTC.

The V call is TRBV9, the J call TRBJ1-2, with TRBD1 as a possible D gene (6 bases). V was trimmed by 6 bases and J by 3 bases, leaving 12 bases between them. Germline V lookup: CDR1 SGDLS, CDR2 YYNGEE. The CDR3 length is 13 residues. The CDR3 DNA reads as TGTGCCAGCACCTCTGGACAGCACTATGGCTACACCTTC. It encodes CASTSGQHYGYTF.

CDR3 sequence: CASSENGYNPLEAFF. CDR3 DNA: TGTGCCAGCAGTGAGAACGGGTATAACCCCCTTGAAGCTTTCTTT. The chain recombines TRBV6-1 with TRBJ1-1; D is ambiguous. The CDR3 runs to 15 residues. V lost 3 bases and J 7 bases, leaving 18 bases between the germline ends. The germline CDR1 and CDR2 sequences are MNHNS and SASEGT.

The chain is built from TRBV27 and TRBJ1-1, with a tentative D call TRBD1 (5 bases). V lost 5 bases to trimming and J lost 7 bases, with 14 bases between them. The CDR3 is made up of 13 amino acids. Germline-derived CDR1 and CDR2 are MNHEY and SMNVEV (reference sequence). This chain's CDR3 is CASSTRDGLEAFF. As DNA, the CDR3 is TGTGCCAGCAGTACGCGGGACGGACTTGAAGCTTTCTTT.

The rearrangement joins TRBV7-2 to TRBJ2-7, with 11 positions matching TRBD2. This CDR3 is 15 amino acids long. CDR1 and CDR2 from the germline V gene are SGHTA and FQGNSA. V lost 3 bases, J lost 2 bases, and 3 bases stayed unmatched. DNA of the CDR3: TGTGCCAGCAGCTTCCGGACTAGCGGGCCCTACGAGCAGTACTTC. Amino acids: CASSFRTSGPYEQYF.

This rearrangement joins TRBV19 to TRBJ2-3, with 8 positions matching TRBD1. V shed 7 bases, J shed 5 bases, and the junction held 8 bases outside the gene matches. The CDR3 extends over 14 amino acids. Germline V gene lookup returns CDR1 LNHDA and CDR2 SQIVND (reference sequence). CDR3 sequence (DNA): TGTGCCAGTAACTTCAGGGGGCTGGGAGATACGCAGTATTTT. Amino acid sequence: CASNFRGLGDTQYF. The full variable domain, in which reference TRBV19 and TRBJ2-3 provide the parts outside the CDR3, is DGGITQSPKYLFRKEGQNVTLSCEQNLNHDAMYWYRQDPGQGLRLIYYSQIVNDFQKGDIAEGYSVSREKKESFPLTVTSAQKNPTAFYLCASNFRGLGDTQYFGPGTRLTVL.

This clone came up once. The rearrangement uses TRBV28 and TRBJ2-5; 7 bases are a match to TRBD1. This CDR3 has 12 residues. Germline V gene data show CDR1 as MDHEN and CDR2 as SYDVKM. V trimming: 7 bases; J trimming: 3 bases; junction bases outside the gene matches: 2. CDR3 bases: TGTGCCAGCATGACAGGGAAAGAGACCCAGTACTTC. This gives the protein CASMTGKETQYF. Complete variable domain (other parts from reference TRBV28 and TRBJ2-5): DVKVTQSSRYLVKRTGEKVFLECVQDMDHENMFWYRQDPGLGLRLIYFSYDVKMKEKGDIPEGYSVSREKKERFSLILESASTNQTSMYLCASMTGKETQYFGPGTRLLVL.

CDR3 coding DNA: TGTGCCAGCGGGGGGGTTAGGAACACTGAAGCTTTCTTT. Encoded protein: CASGGVRNTEAFF. The chain couples TRBV7-9 to TRBJ1-1, with D perhaps TRBD1 (5 bases). V gave up 8 bases and J gave up 1 base, with 11 bases separating them. The CDR3 runs to 13 residues. Per germline, CDR1 SEHNR and CDR2 FQNEAQ (reference sequence). The entire variable domain, with the rest obtained from reference TRBV7-9 and TRBJ1-1, is as follows: DTGVSQNPRHKITKRGQNVTFRCDPISEHNRLYWYRQTLGQGPEFLTYFQNEAQLEKSRLLSDRFSAERPKGSFSTLEIQRTEQGDSAMYLCASGGVRNTEAFFGQGTRLTVV.

The chain couples TRBV30 to TRBJ1-1; D possibly corresponds to TRBD1 (5 bases). V was trimmed by 1 base and J by 7 bases, leaving 10 bases between them. The germline V gene has CDR1 GTSNPN and CDR2 SVGIG (reference sequence). This CDR3 contains 12 residues. CDR3 amino acids: CAWSGTWGEAFF. DNA of the CDR3: TGTGCCTGGAGTGGGACATGGGGTGAAGCTTTCTTT.

The chain links TRBV9 to TRBJ2-7, with a tentative D call TRBD2 (6 bases). This CDR3 spans 16 amino acids. CDR1 is SGDLS and CDR2 is YYNGEE in the germline V gene. V lost 1 base, J lost 1 base, and 15 bases lay in between. CDR3 coding DNA: TGTGCCAGCAGCGTAAGACCCGGGAGCTGGTCCTACGAGCAGTACTTC. Residues: CASSVRPGSWSYEQYF.

The chain recombines TRBV25-1 with TRBJ1-1; TRBD1 might be the D (5 bases). CDR1 is MGHDK, CDR2 SYGVNS, per germline. The CDR3 length is 10 residues. With 6 bases removed from V and 8 bases from J, the gap between germline ends came to 7 bases. The chain's CDR3 is CASRGGEAFF. DNA of the CDR3: TGTGCCAGCAGGGGGGGAGAAGCTTTCTTT.

Written as DNA, the CDR3 is TGTGCCAGTGGGGCGGGGGGGAATCAGCCCCAGCATTTT. This sequence encodes CASGAGGNQPQHF. V usage is TRBV27 and J usage is TRBJ1-5; a possible D gene is TRBD1 (5 bases). CDR1 and CDR2 from the germline V gene are MNHEY and SMNVEV (reference sequence). V gave up 9 bases and J gave up 4 bases, with 13 bases separating them. CDR3 size: 13 residues.

This chain connects TRBV11-1 to TRBJ2-7, with TRBD1 matching over 9 bases. From germline, CDR1 is SGHAT and CDR2 FQDESV (reference sequence). The CDR3 totals 16 residues. Trimming cost V 4 bases and J 1 base; bases outside gene matches: 8. The CDR3 loop reads CASSSLGQGYSYEQYF. The CDR3 nucleotides read TGTGCCAGCAGCTCTCTTGGACAGGGGTATTCCTACGAGCAGTACTTC. The full variable domain, in which reference TRBV11-1 and TRBJ2-7 provide the parts outside the CDR3, is EAEVAQSPRYKITEKSQAVAFWCDPISGHATLYWYRQILGQGPELLVQFQDESVVDDSQLPKDRFSAERLKGVDSTLKIQPAELGDSAMYLCASSSLGQGYSYEQYFGPGTRLTVT.

This chain's CDR3 is CASTRQLGETQYF. DNA for the CDR3: TGCGCCAGCACCCGACAGTTGGGAGAGACCCAGTACTTC. J is TRBJ2-5 and V is TRBV5-1, with D maybe TRBD1 (5 bases). Germline V gene sequence: CDR1 SGHRS, CDR2 YFSETQ. The length of the CDR3 is 13 residues. Trimming took off 6 bases at V and 4 bases at J, with 13 bases between the two ends.

In nucleotides, the CDR3 is TGTGCCAGCAGTTTCCGGGGGAGCTCCTACAATGAGCAGTTCTTC. It is translated as CASSFRGSSYNEQFF. The V gene is TRBV6-5, the J gene TRBJ2-1; D is possibly TRBD2 (6 bases). Germline CDR1 MNHEY, CDR2 SVGAGI. This CDR3 is built from 15 residues. V dropped 4 bases and J dropped 0 bases, with 10 bases sitting between them.

The rearrangement uses TRBV14 and TRBJ1-1; 8 bases match TRBD1. V lost 4 bases to trimming and J lost 5 bases; unmatched junction nucleotides: 12. CDR1 is SGHDN and CDR2 is FVKESK in the germline V gene. The CDR3 length is 16 residues. The CDR3 is CASSLDRGLRKTEAFF. The CDR3 DNA sequence: TGTGCCAGCAGCCTCGACAGGGGCCTTCGGAAGACTGAAGCTTTCTTT. Combining the CDR3 with reference TRBV14 and TRBJ1-1 gives the whole variable domain EAGVTQFPSHSVIEKGQTVTLRCDPISGHDNLYWYRRVMGKEIKFLLHFVKESKQDESGMPNNRFLAERTGGTYSTLKVQPAELEDSGVYFCASSLDRGLRKTEAFFGQGTRLTVV.

The chain couples TRBV4-3 to TRBJ2-2; D perhaps matches TRBD1 (5 bases). There are 15 residues in the CDR3. Germline-derived CDR1 and CDR2 are LGHNA and YSLEER. Trimming cost V 0 bases and J 5 bases, with 10 bases left between them. The CDR3 DNA reads as TGCGCCAGCAGCCAAGATCAGGGTTTTACCGGGGAGCTGTTTTTT. Translated: CASSQDQGFTGELFF.

The chain has TRBV7-7 and TRBJ2-1, with 11 bases lining up with TRBD1. The CDR3 is made up of 15 amino acids. The junction had 2 bases not matched to a gene; V was cut back by 4 bases and J by 3 bases. Looked up from germline, CDR1 is SSHAT and CDR2 is FNYEAQ (reference sequence). The CDR3 is CASSSGTGGYNEQFF. As DNA, the CDR3 is TGTGCCAGCAGCTCGGGGACAGGGGGCTACAATGAGCAGTTCTTC.

This clone was found once. The V call is TRBV6-4, the J call TRBJ2-1, with 13 nucleotides matching TRBD2. Germline lookup yields CDR1 MRHNA and CDR2 SNTAGT. Unmatched junction bases numbered 6, after V lost 7 bases and J lost 6 bases. The CDR3 totals 15 residues. The CDR3 DNA sequence: TGTGCCAGCACCCCACTAGCGGGAGGGCTCAATGAGCAGTTCTTC. Its protein is CASTPLAGGLNEQFF.

The chain recombines TRBV13 with TRBJ1-1, with 10 bases that match TRBD1. Germline CDR1 and CDR2: PRHDT and FYEKMQ (reference sequence). This CDR3 region has 14 residues. Trimming took 4 bases from V and 8 from J; bases not matched to a gene: 7. The CDR3 DNA is TGTGCCAGCAGCTGGGGACAGGGGAATGGAGAAGCTTTCTTT. Residues: CASSWGQGNGEAFF.

The J gene is TRBJ2-1, the V gene TRBV18; the D gene is possibly TRBD2 (5 bases). Between the trimmed V and J ends, which lost 3 bases and 6 bases, there was a span of 9 bases. From germline, CDR1 is KGHSH and CDR2 LQKENI. This CDR3 is built from 13 residues. The CDR3 sequence is CASSPVGANEQFF. The CDR3 region has the DNA TGTGCCAGCTCACCGGTGGGAGCCAATGAGCAGTTCTTC.

The CDR3 DNA follows: TGTGCCAGCAGTATGACAGTTTCCTACGAGCAGTACTTC. This encodes CASSMTVSYEQYF. This rearrangement joins TRBV27 to TRBJ2-7, with D tentatively TRBD1 (5 bases). From germline, CDR1 is MNHEY and CDR2 SMNVEV (reference sequence). Trimming cost V 5 bases and J 1 base, with 9 bases left between them. The CDR3 has 13 residues.

The chain employs TRBV7-3 and TRBJ2-5, with TRBD2 identical over 7 bases. Germline values: CDR1 SGHTA, CDR2 FQGTGA. CDR3 size: 15 residues. The V gene end was trimmed by 5 bases and the J gene end by 2 bases; junction bases not matched to a gene: 8. DNA for the CDR3: TGTGCCAGCAGCCCCACGGGGGGTGGACAAGAGACCCAGTACTTC. Protein sequence: CASSPTGGGQETQYF.

The chain joins TRBV6-5 to TRBJ2-2; 8 bases fit TRBD1. The CDR3 spans 14 residues. Germline V CDR1 and CDR2: MNHEY, SVGAGI. The CDR3 sequence: CANPGGRDTGELFF. The CDR3, as DNA: TGTGCTAACCCAGGGGGCAGGGACACCGGGGAGCTGTTTTTT.

In its sample, this clone was seen a few times. This rearrangement joins TRBV11-2 to TRBJ1-6; 7 bases line up with TRBD1. V shed 6 bases and J 5 bases; nucleotides not matched to a gene: 7. Germline CDR1 and CDR2: SGHAT and FQNNGV. The CDR3 extends over 15 amino acids. The CDR3 nucleotides are TGTGCCAGCAGTCTTGGGACAGCCAATAATTCACCCCTCCACTTT. Protein sequence: CASSLGTANNSPLHF.

This rearrangement joins TRBV2 to TRBJ2-1; 9 bases agree with TRBD1. CDR1 and CDR2 from the germline V gene are SNHLY and FYNNEI. The CDR3 is 18 amino acids. The V gene end was trimmed by 3 bases and the J gene end by 7 bases; junction bases not matched to a gene: 16. CDR3 nucleotide sequence: TGTGCCAGCAGTGAGAGCTCAGCCGGGACAGGGTGGGTAAATGAGCAGTTCTTC. This encodes CASSESSAGTGWVNEQFF.

This sequence joins TRBV9 and TRBJ2-5; D is ambiguous. Germline CDR1 is SGDLS and CDR2 is YYNGEE. The germline V and J ends were trimmed by 0 bases and 1 base, with 7 bases remaining between them. The CDR3 has 14 amino acids. CDR3 sequence (DNA): TGTGCCAGCAGCGTAGACAGCTTCCAAGAGACCCAGTACTTC. This codes for CASSVDSFQETQYF.

V is TRBV21-1 and J is TRBJ2-3; TRBD2 reflects the table's D call only, with no check against the DNA. TRBV21-1 is reported as a pseudogene. The CDR3 consists of 13 residues. In DNA, the CDR3 is TGTGCCAGCCTAAAGACTAGCTCAGATACGCAGTATTTT. It is translated as CASLKTSSDTQYF.

The rearrangement uses TRBV5-1 and TRBJ2-1; possible D gene TRBD2, 7 bases. The V gene lost 0 bases and the J gene lost 8 bases, with 12 bases spanning the gap. Germline V gene sequence: CDR1 SGHRS, CDR2 YFSETQ. CDR3 length: 14 amino acids. In DNA form, the CDR3 reads TGCGCCAGCAGCTTGGGCAGGGGAGGGGATGAGCAGTTCTTC. It specifies CASSLGRGGDEQFF. Filled out from reference TRBV5-1 and TRBJ2-1, the complete variable domain reads KAGVTQTPRYLIKTRGQQVTLSCSPISGHRSVSWYQQTPGQGLQFLFEYFSETQRNKGNFPGRFSGRQFSNSRSEMNVSTLELGDSALYLCASSLGRGGDEQFFGPGTRLTVL.